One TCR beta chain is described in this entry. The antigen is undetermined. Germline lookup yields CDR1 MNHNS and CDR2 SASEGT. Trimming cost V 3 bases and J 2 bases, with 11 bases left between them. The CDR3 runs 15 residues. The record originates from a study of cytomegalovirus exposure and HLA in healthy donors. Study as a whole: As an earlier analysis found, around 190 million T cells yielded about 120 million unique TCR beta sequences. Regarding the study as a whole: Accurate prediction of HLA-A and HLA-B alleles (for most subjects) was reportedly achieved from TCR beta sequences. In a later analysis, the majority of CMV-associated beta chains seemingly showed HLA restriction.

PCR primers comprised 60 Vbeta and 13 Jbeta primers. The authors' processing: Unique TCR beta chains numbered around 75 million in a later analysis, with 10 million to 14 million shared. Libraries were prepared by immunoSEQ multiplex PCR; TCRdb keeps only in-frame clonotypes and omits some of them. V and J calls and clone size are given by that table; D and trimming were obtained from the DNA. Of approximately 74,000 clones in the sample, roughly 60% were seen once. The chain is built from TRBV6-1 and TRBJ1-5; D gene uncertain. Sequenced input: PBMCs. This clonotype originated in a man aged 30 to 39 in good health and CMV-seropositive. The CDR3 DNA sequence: TGTGCCAGCAGTGAGCGGTACTTGGGCAATCAGCCCCAGCATTTT. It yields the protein CASSERYLGNQPQHF.